This T cell receptor (beta chain) was retrieved from a study of T cell repertoires in cytomegalovirus infection. Study-wide context: Public TCR beta signatures provided an indication of both CMV infection and a matching HLA type. General study points: CMV carriers having the relevant HLA were flagged by cumulative public TCR beta family frequency. HLA-C-restricted CMV clonotypes gave the most frequent clonotype in two of eight donors.

The germline CDR1 and CDR2 sequences are SNHLY and FYNNEI. Trimming left V 6 bases short and J 0 bases short, with 16 bases between. The CDR3 consists of 16 residues. This clonotype was counted many times. Its matching antigen is unknown. TCRdb passed the reads through MiXCR, listing each CDR3 protein once. Of about 100,000 distinct CDR3 sequences in the sample, more than 20% were seen once. The rearrangement links TRBV2 to TRBJ2-3; no firm D call. The sample comprised CD8+ T cells from PBMCs. This clonotype was obtained from a human donor in good health (CMV status not recorded). Some clones in this sample may be carry-over from other donors' samples. CDR3 residues: CASSTLGRSSTDTQYF. The CDR3 DNA reads TGTGCCAGCAGCACCCTGGGCAGGTCTAGCACAGATACGCAGTATTTT.